Here is one T cell receptor beta chain with its context. What it binds is unknown. The length of the CDR3 is 13 residues. Trimming stripped 5 bases from V and 4 bases from J, with 13 bases between. The V gene's germline CDR1 is SGHKS and CDR2 YYEKEE (reference sequence). This entry is derived from a study of blood T cells in healthy people across ages. Study conclusions and caveats: With naive T cell percentage, TCR beta diversity showed a strong correlation.

Next came a second PCR, run for about 7 to 12 cycles, which used a sample-barcoded 5' primer along with a J-beta primer mix. MiXCR, run by TCRdb on the 5' RACE reads, gives a single entry per CDR3 protein. The sample consists of some 800,000 distinct CDR3 sequences, around 42% of them appearing once. This receptor was identified in a man between 60 and 75 years old in good health. Sequencing was carried out using blood. The chain recombines TRBV5-5 with TRBJ2-7; no clear D. The CDR3 loop is CASRALRRYEQYF. In DNA, the CDR3 is TGTGCCAGCAGGGCGTTGCGCAGGTACGAGCAGTACTTC. The variable domain in full, completed from reference TRBV5-5 and TRBJ2-7, reads DAGVTQSPTHLIKTRGQQVTLRCSPISGHKSVSWYQQVLGQGPQFIFQYYEKEERGRGNFPDRFSARQFPNYSSELNVNALLLGDSALYLCASRALRRYEQYFGPGTRLTVT.